This T cell receptor beta chain originates from a study of OX40 agonist ivuxolimab in advanced cancers. Study details: Patients were dosed intravenously with ivuxolimab at 0.01 to 10 mg/kg every 2 weeks. General study points: Antigen specificity was not determined for the expanded peripheral T cells.

Profiling relied on immunoSEQ multiplex PCR, and the TCRdb table lists in-frame clones only, not all of them. This repertoire shows about 14,000 clones, about four fifths found once; its top ten account for 43%. From germline, CDR1 is LGHNA and CDR2 YSLEER. The CDR3 has 16 residues. Between the trimmed V and J ends, which lost 5 bases and 4 bases, there was a span of 19 bases. In this sample, this clone turned up once. The target antigen is unknown. This sequence originates from an adult with an advanced solid tumor such as melanoma, head and neck, liver or kidney cancer. The sequencing here drew on CD4+ or CD8+ T cells sorted from blood, taken in a trial of the OX40 agonist ivuxolimab. The genes are TRBV4-3 and TRBJ2-3; D remains ambiguous. CDR3 sequence (DNA): TGCGCCAGCAGCGTGCGCCGGGTTGAAGGGTCAGATACGCAGTATTTT. It yields the protein CASSVRRVEGSDTQYF.